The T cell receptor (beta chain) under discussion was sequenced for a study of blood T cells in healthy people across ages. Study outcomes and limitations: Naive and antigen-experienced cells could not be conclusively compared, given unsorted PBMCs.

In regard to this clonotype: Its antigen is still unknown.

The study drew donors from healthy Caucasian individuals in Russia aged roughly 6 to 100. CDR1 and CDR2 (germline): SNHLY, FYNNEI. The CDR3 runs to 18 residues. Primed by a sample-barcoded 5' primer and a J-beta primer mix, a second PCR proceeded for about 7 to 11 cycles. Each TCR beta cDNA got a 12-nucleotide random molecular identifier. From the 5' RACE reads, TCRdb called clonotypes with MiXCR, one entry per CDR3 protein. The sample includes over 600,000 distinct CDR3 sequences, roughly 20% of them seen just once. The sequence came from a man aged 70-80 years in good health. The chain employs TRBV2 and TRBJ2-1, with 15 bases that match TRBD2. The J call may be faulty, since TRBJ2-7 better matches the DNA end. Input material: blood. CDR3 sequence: CASSQGLAGGPRPHEQYF. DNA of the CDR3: TGTGCCAGCAGTCAAGGACTAGCGGGAGGGCCACGACCCCACGAGCAGTACTTC.